This T cell receptor beta chain came from a study of low-dose radiotherapy and immunotherapy resistance in tumors. For the study at large: A dose of 0.5 Gy per fraction was delivered to Cohort 1 every 2 weeks, for a total of 6.5 Gy. Doses delivered to Cohort 2 were 1 Gy per fraction every two weeks, amounting to 13 Gy over 26 weeks.

Germline V CDR1 and CDR2: LNHDA, SQIVND (reference sequence). V shed 2 bases and J shed 2 bases, with 19 bases lying between them. The CDR3 sequence is 17 residues long. Alpha and beta chains were covered, as first-strand cDNA relied on TRAV- and TRBV-specific primers. TCRs were amplified for 15 to 20 PCR cycles with a constant-region primer and V-primer adapter. In TCRdb, the reads were re-called with MiXCR into one record per CDR3 protein. The sample consists of 80,000 to 95,000 distinct CDR3 sequences, around 9.2% of them appearing once. Time point specified: before trial treatment. The study gave donors nivolumab, ipilimumab, aspirin, low-dose cyclophosphamide and low-dose radiotherapy. This clonotype was counted ten times or more.

V is TRBV19 and J is TRBJ2-7; a weak D match, TRBD1 (6 bases). The sample here was PBMCs, taken before treatment. This TCR came from a male donor with prostate cancer. CDR3 nucleotides: TGTGCCAGTAGTATAAGGGGGAAGGGGATGCTTCCCTACGAGCAGTACTTC. Amino acids: CASSIRGKGMLPYEQYF.